A selection of T cell receptor beta chains follows, all from one sample in a study of memory CD4+ T cells and cytomegalovirus serostatus. Assay used: immunoSEQ multiplex PCR; TCRdb lists only in-frame clones, some missing. Of tens of thousands of clones in the sample, about 70% were seen once. The sequenced material came from memory CD4+ T cells from blood. These receptors were collected from an adult in good health and CMV-seropositive. The CDR3 runs from the conserved cysteine through the conserved F or W. Each record gives: clone size, V gene, J gene, D gene, CDR3 protein, CDR3 DNA. The D gene is left open where the match is weak. Not all rows give a size; the values are once, few, many and, for expanded clones, a class.

clone_size: -
v_call: TRBV5-4
j_call: TRBJ2-1
d_call: TRBD2
cdr3_aa: CASSLLSGGDNEQFF
cdr3_nt: TGTGCCAGCAGCTTGCTGAGCGGGGGGGACAATGAGCAGTTCTTC

clone_size: -
v_call: TRBV2
j_call: TRBJ1-4
d_call: -
cdr3_aa: CASSGDFNEKLFF
cdr3_nt: TGTGCCAGCAGCGGGGACTTCAATGAAAAACTGTTTTTT

clone_size: -
v_call: TRBV5-1
j_call: TRBJ2-5
d_call: -
cdr3_aa: CASSLNFQETQYF
cdr3_nt: TGCGCCAGCAGCTTGAACTTTCAAGAGACCCAGTACTTC

clone_size: -
v_call: TRBV16
j_call: TRBJ2-4
d_call: -
cdr3_aa: CASSQVREENIQYF
cdr3_nt: TGTGCCAGCAGCCAAGTCAGGGAGGAGAACATTCAGTACTTC

clone_size: -
v_call: TRBV6-5
j_call: TRBJ1-6
d_call: TRBD1
cdr3_aa: CASSYTTGGNSPLHF
cdr3_nt: TGTGCCAGCAGTTACACGACAGGGGGAAATTCACCCCTCCACTTT

clone_size: -
v_call: TRBV18
j_call: TRBJ1-1
d_call: -
cdr3_aa: CASSPYQTGNTEAFF
cdr3_nt: TGTGCCAGCTCACCGTATCAAACTGGGAACACTGAAGCTTTCTTT

clone_size: -
v_call: TRBV5-5
j_call: TRBJ2-1
d_call: -
cdr3_aa: CASSWGTANEQFF
cdr3_nt: TGTGCCAGCAGCTGGGGGACTGCAAATGAGCAGTTCTTC

clone_size: -
v_call: TRBV9
j_call: TRBJ2-5
d_call: TRBD2
cdr3_aa: CASSVDSSGGEETQYF
cdr3_nt: TGTGCCAGCAGCGTAGACTCTAGCGGGGGGGAAGAGACCCAGTACTTC

clone_size: -
v_call: TRBV5-6
j_call: TRBJ2-4
d_call: -
cdr3_aa: CASSAGALRDIQYF
cdr3_nt: TGTGCCAGCAGCGCAGGGGCCCTTCGGGACATTCAGTACTTC

clone_size: -
v_call: TRBV27
j_call: TRBJ1-2
d_call: TRBD1
cdr3_aa: CASSFLQGATNYGYTF
cdr3_nt: TGTGCCAGCAGTTTCCTACAGGGGGCGACTAACTATGGCTACACCTTC

clone_size: -
v_call: TRBV9
j_call: TRBJ1-6
d_call: TRBD1
cdr3_aa: CASSADRGRSPLHF
cdr3_nt: TGTGCCAGCAGCGCGGACAGGGGGCGGTCACCCCTCCACTTT

clone_size: -
v_call: TRBV10-1
j_call: TRBJ2-3
d_call: -
cdr3_aa: CASSESGDTQYF
cdr3_nt: TGCGCCAGCAGTGAGTCCGGGGATACGCAGTATTTT

clone_size: -
v_call: TRBV4-3
j_call: TRBJ2-3
d_call: TRBD2
cdr3_aa: CASSQDGGTTDTQYF
cdr3_nt: TGCGCCAGCAGCCAAGACGGGGGGACCACAGATACGCAGTATTTT

clone_size: -
v_call: TRBV15
j_call: TRBJ2-3
d_call: -
cdr3_aa: CATSGRGTVVDTQYF
cdr3_nt: TGTGCCACCAGCGGAAGGGGGACGGTGGTAGATACGCAGTATTTT

clone_size: -
v_call: TRBV19
j_call: TRBJ1-5
d_call: TRBD1
cdr3_aa: CASSRETDRVQPQHF
cdr3_nt: TGTGCCAGTAGTCGGGAGACCGACAGGGTGCAGCCCCAGCATTTT

clone_size: -
v_call: TRBV7-7
j_call: TRBJ1-1
d_call: TRBD1
cdr3_aa: CASSSDRDSEAFF
cdr3_nt: TGTGCTAGCAGCTCCGACAGGGACTCCGAAGCTTTCTTT

clone_size: -
v_call: TRBV10-1
j_call: TRBJ1-1
d_call: -
cdr3_aa: CASSENAGTEAFF
cdr3_nt: TGCGCCAGCAGTGAGAATGCGGGGACTGAAGCTTTCTTT

clone_size: -
v_call: TRBV5-4
j_call: TRBJ2-1
d_call: -
cdr3_aa: CASSLGSNTYNEQFF
cdr3_nt: TGTGCCAGCAGCTTGGGTAGCAACACCTACAATGAGCAGTTCTTC

clone_size: once
v_call: TRBV6-5
j_call: TRBJ1-1
d_call: -
cdr3_aa: CASSYGSWGTEAFF
cdr3_nt: TGTGCCAGCAGTTACGGCTCCTGGGGGACTGAAGCTTTCTTT

clone_size: -
v_call: TRBV4-3
j_call: TRBJ2-7
d_call: -
cdr3_aa: CASSQAAGDEQYF
cdr3_nt: TGCGCCAGCAGCCAAGCGGCCGGGGACGAGCAGTACTTC

clone_size: few
v_call: TRBV11-2
j_call: TRBJ2-7
d_call: -
cdr3_aa: CASSLRSSYEQYF
cdr3_nt: TGTGCCAGCAGCTTGCGCAGTTCCTACGAGCAGTACTTC

clone_size: -
v_call: TRBV6-1
j_call: TRBJ2-7
d_call: TRBD1
cdr3_aa: CASSEARTGDVYEQYF
cdr3_nt: TGTGCCAGCAGTGAAGCGAGAACAGGGGACGTCTACGAGCAGTACTTC

clone_size: -
v_call: TRBV13
j_call: TRBJ1-2
d_call: -
cdr3_aa: CASSLGLGLDRHGYTF
cdr3_nt: TGTGCCAGCAGCTTAGGCCTTGGGCTGGACCGTCATGGCTACACCTTC

clone_size: few
v_call: TRBV6-1
j_call: TRBJ1-1
d_call: TRBD1
cdr3_aa: CATRQQGTDTEAFF
cdr3_nt: TGTGCCACCAGACAACAGGGGACCGACACTGAAGCTTTCTTT

clone_size: -
v_call: TRBV2
j_call: TRBJ2-2
d_call: -
cdr3_aa: CASSLDTGELFF
cdr3_nt: TGTGCCAGCAGTCTTGACACCGGGGAGCTGTTTTTT

clone_size: -
v_call: TRBV6-1
j_call: TRBJ1-6
d_call: -
cdr3_aa: CAARREAGNSPLHF
cdr3_nt: TGTGCTGCACGGAGGGAGGCGGGTAATTCACCCCTCCACTTT

clone_size: once
v_call: TRBV5-1
j_call: TRBJ2-7
d_call: TRBD2
cdr3_aa: CASSPTSGGPEQYF
cdr3_nt: TGCGCCAGCAGCCCTACTAGCGGGGGCCCCGAGCAGTACTTC

clone_size: -
v_call: TRBV6-5
j_call: TRBJ2-6
d_call: -
cdr3_aa: CASSSRSSGANVLTF
cdr3_nt: TGTGCCAGCAGTTCGAGGAGCTCTGGGGCCAACGTCCTGACTTTC

clone_size: few
v_call: TRBV18
j_call: TRBJ1-5
d_call: -
cdr3_aa: CASSPPSGGNQPQHF
cdr3_nt: TGTGCCAGCTCACCACCATCCGGGGGCAATCAGCCCCAGCATTTT

clone_size: few
v_call: TRBV4-1
j_call: TRBJ2-7
d_call: -
cdr3_aa: CASSLSTGTNSYEQYF
cdr3_nt: TGCGCCAGCAGCCTTTCTACCGGGACAAATTCCTACGAGCAGTACTTC

clone_size: -
v_call: TRBV14
j_call: TRBJ2-6
d_call: -
cdr3_aa: CASSPRSLTGANVLTF
cdr3_nt: TGTGCCAGCAGCCCCCGGTCCCTTACAGGGGCCAACGTCCTGACTTTC

clone_size: -
v_call: TRBV5-1
j_call: TRBJ2-2
d_call: -
cdr3_aa: CASSYGMNTGELFF
cdr3_nt: TGCGCCAGCAGCTACGGGATGAACACCGGGGAGCTGTTTTTT

clone_size: -
v_call: TRBV5-6
j_call: TRBJ2-1
d_call: -
cdr3_aa: CASSLDWRVNEQFF
cdr3_nt: TGTGCCAGCAGCTTGGATTGGCGGGTCAATGAGCAGTTCTTC

clone_size: -
v_call: TRBV11-1
j_call: TRBJ1-1
d_call: -
cdr3_aa: CASSFSGMNTEAFF
cdr3_nt: TGTGCCAGCAGCTTCTCGGGGATGAACACTGAAGCTTTCTTT

clone_size: -
v_call: TRBV5-1
j_call: TRBJ1-1
d_call: -
cdr3_aa: CASSFSQNTEAFF
cdr3_nt: TGCGCCAGCAGCTTCTCGCAGAACACTGAAGCTTTCTTT

clone_size: -
v_call: TRBV28
j_call: TRBJ2-1
d_call: -
cdr3_aa: CASRLQGLPNNEQFF
cdr3_nt: TGTGCCAGCAGGCTACAGGGACTCCCAAACAATGAGCAGTTCTTC

clone_size: -
v_call: TRBV6-1
j_call: TRBJ2-3
d_call: -
cdr3_aa: CASSEALSSAGYTQYF
cdr3_nt: TGTGCCAGCAGTGAAGCCCTCTCTAGCGCAGGTTATACGCAGTATTTT

clone_size: -
v_call: TRBV2
j_call: TRBJ1-6
d_call: -
cdr3_aa: CASISTGGYNSPLHF
cdr3_nt: TGTGCCAGCATCTCCACGGGGGGTTATAATTCACCCCTCCACTTT

clone_size: few
v_call: TRBV4-2
j_call: TRBJ2-1
d_call: -
cdr3_aa: CASSQEGGRSNEQFF
cdr3_nt: TGTGCCAGCAGCCAAGAGGGAGGCAGGAGCAATGAGCAGTTCTTC

clone_size: -
v_call: TRBV7-7
j_call: TRBJ2-3
d_call: -
cdr3_aa: CASSLDKSTDTQYF
cdr3_nt: TGTGCTAGCAGCTTAGACAAAAGCACAGATACGCAGTATTTT

clone_size: -
v_call: TRBV28
j_call: TRBJ1-5
d_call: TRBD1
cdr3_aa: CASRPPQGTNQPQHF
cdr3_nt: TGTGCCAGCAGACCTCCACAGGGGACCAATCAGCCCCAGCATTTT

clone_size: -
v_call: TRBV7-9
j_call: TRBJ1-4
d_call: TRBD1
cdr3_aa: CASSMTGGSGEKLFF
cdr3_nt: TGTGCCAGCAGCATGACAGGGGGTTCCGGAGAAAAACTGTTTTTT

clone_size: -
v_call: TRBV4-2
j_call: TRBJ2-7
d_call: TRBD2
cdr3_aa: CASSLSAGESYEQYF
cdr3_nt: TGTGCCAGCAGCCTTTCAGCGGGGGAATCCTACGAGCAGTACTTC

clone_size: -
v_call: TRBV9
j_call: TRBJ2-3
d_call: TRBD2
cdr3_aa: CASSDHGGAEADTQYF
cdr3_nt: TGTGCCAGCAGCGACCACGGGGGGGCCGAGGCAGATACGCAGTATTTT

clone_size: -
v_call: TRBV7-8
j_call: TRBJ2-5
d_call: -
cdr3_aa: CASSLARRYGETQYF
cdr3_nt: TGTGCCAGCAGCTTAGCGCGGCGATATGGCGAGACCCAGTACTTC

clone_size: -
v_call: TRBV10-1
j_call: TRBJ1-6
d_call: TRBD1
cdr3_aa: CASSESTGTADSPLHF
cdr3_nt: TGCGCCAGCAGTGAGTCTACCGGGACAGCAGATTCACCCCTCCACTTT

clone_size: -
v_call: TRBV19
j_call: TRBJ2-3
d_call: -
cdr3_aa: CASSIVPGPDTQYF
cdr3_nt: TGTGCCAGTAGTATAGTTCCAGGGCCAGATACGCAGTATTTT

clone_size: -
v_call: TRBV19
j_call: TRBJ2-2
d_call: -
cdr3_aa: CASSIDRPGSRDTGELFF
cdr3_nt: TGTGCCAGTAGTATAGATCGTCCGGGTAGCAGGGACACCGGGGAGCTGTTTTTT

clone_size: -
v_call: TRBV5-1
j_call: TRBJ2-7
d_call: -
cdr3_aa: CASSLAGYSYEQYF
cdr3_nt: TGCGCCAGCAGCTTGGCAGGATACTCCTACGAGCAGTACTTC

clone_size: few
v_call: TRBV4-2
j_call: TRBJ2-3
d_call: TRBD2
cdr3_aa: CASSPGTRRTDTQYF
cdr3_nt: TGTGCCAGCAGCCCGGGGACTAGACGCACAGATACGCAGTATTTT

clone_size: -
v_call: TRBV5-1
j_call: TRBJ2-5
d_call: -
cdr3_aa: CASRLAGFQETQYF
cdr3_nt: TGCGCCAGCCGCCTCGCGGGCTTCCAAGAGACCCAGTACTTC

clone_size: -
v_call: TRBV14
j_call: TRBJ1-2
d_call: TRBD1
cdr3_aa: CASSQVGTGGYTF
cdr3_nt: TGTGCCAGCAGCCAAGTGGGGACAGGGGGCTACACCTTC

clone_size: few
v_call: TRBV10-2
j_call: TRBJ2-5
d_call: TRBD2
cdr3_aa: CASSESAETSGGETQYF
cdr3_nt: TGCGCCAGCAGTGAGTCGGCCGAGACTAGCGGGGGAGAGACCCAGTACTTC

clone_size: -
v_call: TRBV7-2
j_call: TRBJ1-2
d_call: -
cdr3_aa: CASSLGGFYGYTF
cdr3_nt: TGTGCCAGCAGCTTAGGGGGCTTCTATGGCTACACCTTC